This T cell receptor (beta chain) was recovered during a study of blood T cell repertoires in COVID-19. Study-level information: Acute and convalescent COVID-19 specimens originated in the United States, Italy and Spain. The cDNA or gDNA used as material had been derived from T cells, B-cell-depleted T cells, or PBMCs.

In the authors' methods: It was from reference gene primer amplification that nucleated cell counts were estimated. Sequenced by immunoSEQ multiplex PCR; TCRdb stores in-frame clones only, minus some. The V and J calls and the clone size are those of that table, but D and trimming were determined from the DNA. The sample yields 110,000 to 150,000 clones, roughly 83% seen once. Sequencing was done on a sample of peripheral blood. This clonotype was sampled from a woman of 80 years or more with acute or convalescent COVID-19.

The CDR3 here is CASSIRQGGYNEQFF. The CDR3 DNA reads TGCGCCAGCAGCATCCGACAGGGGGGATACAATGAGCAGTTCTTC. The J gene is TRBJ2-1, the V gene TRBV5-1; 9 bases match TRBD1. This CDR3 has 15 residues. Losses at the gene ends were 4 bases for V and 4 bases for J; bases not matched to a gene: 6. Germline loops: CDR1 SGHRS, CDR2 YFSETQ.